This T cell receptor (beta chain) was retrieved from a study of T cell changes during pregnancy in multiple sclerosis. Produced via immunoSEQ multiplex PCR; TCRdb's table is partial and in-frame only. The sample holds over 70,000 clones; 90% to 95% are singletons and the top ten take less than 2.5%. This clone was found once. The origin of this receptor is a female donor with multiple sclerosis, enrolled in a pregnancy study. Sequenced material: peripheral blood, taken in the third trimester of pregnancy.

The CDR3 DNA is TGTGCCAGCAGCGCAGGGGGCCATGAGCAGTTCTTC. This sequence encodes CASSAGGHEQFF. The chain combines TRBV5-6 with TRBJ2-1; 8 bases agree with TRBD1. J was trimmed by 8 bases and V by 4 bases; bases with no gene match: 2. The CDR3 loop spans 12 amino acids. Germline CDR1 reads SGHDT; CDR2 reads YYEEEE.